This entry concerns a single T cell receptor (beta chain). This clonotype has only a few counts. What antigen it recognizes has not been identified. No much larger clone exists at a distance of one base, and base qualities are not known. V loses 4 bases at its end and J loses 6 bases; junction bases beyond the gene matches: 5. The CDR3 measures 13 amino acids from cysteine to phenylalanine. Just the 39-base CDR3 DNA is kept, in frame starting at base 1. For CDR1 and CDR2, the germline V gene lists SGHRS and YFSETQ. The sample originates from a study of T-cell reconstitution after alpha-beta-depleted transplantation in children listed by TCRdb under 2016. Study-level background: The study quantitatively tracked T-cell immune reconstitution after TCRalphabeta/CD19-depleted allogeneic hematopoietic cell transplantation in children using TCR repertoire profiling.

The receptor library was made with PCR. TCRdb names Illumina HiSeq 2500 as the instrument used. Molecular barcoding was employed in the preparation of TCR libraries, with unique molecular identifiers being used to normalize TCRbeta repertoire quantification. TCRdb itself trimmed the public reads at Q25 with fastp, ran MiXCR and retained productive beta chains. Each record represents a unique CDR3 protein, reported with the most common genes and DNA among its rows. In all, the sample holds some 350,000 distinct CDR3 sequences, and about a tenth of those were seen once. Of the sample, around 2.4% is held by the ten largest clones.

The sample here was PBMCs from the stem cell graft donor, taken from the stem cell graft. The chain uses TRBV5-1 and TRBJ2-7; TRBD2 matches 9 bases in the middle. The TCR was taken from a human donor who donated a stem cell graft to a child with acute lymphoblastic leukemia. The CDR3 has the sequence CASSKGLAFEQYF. The base sequence is TGCGCCAGCAGCAAGGGACTAGCCTTCGAGCAGTACTTC.